The 10 T cell receptor beta chains presented below share a single source sample, sequenced in a study of blood T cells in healthy people across ages. Together with a sample-barcoded 5' primer, a J-beta primer mix was included in a second PCR lasting 7 to 11 cycles. Via MiXCR, TCRdb re-called the 5' RACE reads, giving one row per CDR3 protein. The table includes approximately 700,000 distinct CDR3 sequences, about 30% detected once. The sample was blood. Receptor source: a woman aged 80 or older in good health.

CDR3 nucleotides: TGCGCCAGCAGCCAAGGATTCACACGGATGAACACTGAAGCTTTCTTT. This gives the protein CASSQGFTRMNTEAFF. This chain connects TRBV4-1 to TRBJ1-1, with D uncertain. The V gene lost 1 base and the J gene lost 0 bases, with 12 bases spanning the gap. The CDR3 sequence is 16 residues long. In germline, CDR1 is MGHRA, CDR2 YSYEKL.

The chain employs TRBV5-1 and TRBJ2-1, with 7 bases identical to TRBD2. Germline trimming cut 0 bases from V and 6 bases from J; bases unmatched to any gene: 9. CDR1 SGHRS and CDR2 YFSETQ come from the germline V gene. The CDR3 is 16 amino acids. This CDR3 reads CASSLGGSSGTNEQFF. The DNA of the CDR3 is TGCGCCAGCAGCTTGGGGGGCTCTAGCGGCACCAATGAGCAGTTCTTC.

This clonotype was seen a single time. A much more abundant neighbour one base away suggests this may be a read error. The chain combines TRBV7-8 with TRBJ1-4; possible D gene TRBD1, 5 bases. The CDR3 loop spans 14 amino acids. Germline lookup yields CDR1 SGHVS and CDR2 FQNEAQ. DNA of the CDR3: TGTGTCAGCAGCGCACAGGTTAAAAATGAAAAACTGTTTTTT. This sequence encodes CVSSAQVKNEKLFF.

This clonotype showed up just a few times. The V gene is TRBV27, the J gene TRBJ1-2; D gene ambiguous. V was trimmed by 4 bases and J by 0 bases, leaving 15 bases between them. The CDR3 extends over 16 amino acids. Germline CDR1 MNHEY, CDR2 SMNVEV (reference sequence). CDR3 coding DNA: TGTGCCAGCAGTTATCTCCGTACCGGCTCTAACTATGGCTACACCTTC. This encodes CASSYLRTGSNYGYTF.

This clonotype was seen only a few times. The germline gene is not matched at one end of the junction; a read error may be the cause. The CDR3 protein is CSARAGLAGIEAQYF. The CDR3 DNA follows: TGCAGTGCGAGAGCGGGACTAGCGGGGATAGAGGCCCAGTACTTC. The chain carries TRBV20-1 and TRBJ2-7; 13 bases agree with TRBD2. Germline CDR1 and CDR2: DFQATT and SNEGSKA (reference sequence). CDR3 size: 15 residues.

This rearrangement joins TRBV7-8 to TRBJ2-1; 7 nucleotides match TRBD1. The J segment lost 0 bases and the V segment lost 11 bases, leaving 4 bases of the junction unmatched. Germline V gene data show CDR1 as SGHVS and CDR2 as FQNEAQ. The CDR3 loop spans 13 amino acids. The CDR3 region is CAGTDASYNEQFF. The CDR3 DNA reads as TGTGCCGGGACAGACGCCTCCTACAATGAGCAGTTCTTC.

The chain has TRBV10-3 and TRBJ2-7; D is perhaps TRBD1 (6 bases). Per germline, CDR1 ENHRY and CDR2 SYGVKD. CDR3 size: 16 residues. The V and J ends lost 0 bases and 0 bases respectively, with 12 bases between them. The CDR3 is CAISESQGPHSYEQYF. CDR3 nucleotide sequence: TGTGCCATCAGTGAGTCTCAGGGGCCCCACTCCTACGAGCAGTACTTC.

This clonotype was seen many times. This CDR3 reads CASSPPGPRSYEQYF. The CDR3 bases are TGTGCCAGCAGCCCGCCGGGCCCACGGAGCTACGAGCAGTACTTC. This rearrangement joins TRBV7-2 to TRBJ2-7; the D is unclear. The CDR3 covers 15 residues. The ends were cut back, 5 bases at V and 3 bases at J, with 17 bases in the middle. Germline CDR1 SGHTA, CDR2 FQGNSA.

In this sample, this clonotype turned up many times. The chain recombines TRBV9 with TRBJ1-2, with D tentatively TRBD1 (6 bases). CDR3 length: 17 amino acids. V gave up 6 bases and J gave up 0 bases, with 21 bases separating them. CDR1 is SGDLS and CDR2 is YYNGEE in the germline V gene. CDR3 nucleotide sequence: TGTGCCAGCACCATCTTCGGACAGCCGACTCCTAACTATGGCTACACCTTC. Encoded protein: CASTIFGQPTPNYGYTF.

This clonotype was recorded a few times. The V call is TRBV20-1, the J call TRBJ1-1, with a weak D call TRBD1 (5 bases). Germline V gives CDR1 DFQATT, CDR2 SNEGSKA (reference sequence). Trimming shortened V by 6 bases and J by 8 bases, and 16 bases separated the two germline ends. The length of the CDR3 is 12 residues. CDR3 sequence: CSAKPGPKEAFF. CDR3 in DNA: TGCAGTGCGAAACCGGGACCGAAGGAAGCTTTCTTT.